One sample yielded the 8 T cell receptor beta chains listed below, sequenced in a study of vaccination and CD4 T cells after COVID-19. An Oncomine TCR Beta short-read assay was used to sequence the DNA from cultured CD4+ T cells. MiXCR, run by TCRdb on the PCR reads, gives a single entry per CDR3 protein. The sample yields around 13,000 distinct CDR3 sequences, 50% to 70% seen once. The treatment denotes: approximately nine-day PBMC culture with coronavirus spike peptide pools or control peptides (ViraFEST assay). Their recognized antigens are unknown. Specimen: CD4+ T cells from blood, cultured in vitro, collected before SARS-CoV-2 vaccination. Receptors were obtained from a human donor who had recovered from COVID-19.

This clonotype was detected a few times. This chain connects TRBV15 to TRBJ1-6; tentative D call: TRBD1 (6 bases). This CDR3 is 15 amino acids long. Germline V gene sequence: CDR1 LNHNV, CDR2 YYDKDF (reference sequence). V dropped 1 base and J dropped 8 bases, with 12 bases sitting between them. The CDR3 loop reads CATSRVGGQDSPLHF. The CDR3 DNA reads as TGTGCCACCAGCAGAGTCGGGGGGCAGGATTCACCCCTCCACTTT.

This chain joins TRBV20-1 and TRBJ2-3; the D gene is possibly TRBD1 (6 bases). There are 16 residues in the CDR3. From germline, CDR1 is DFQATT and CDR2 SNEGSKA (reference sequence). The V gene lost 6 bases and the J gene lost 2 bases, with 21 bases spanning the gap. CDR3 DNA: TGCAGTGCACCTCAAGCCGTGCCGGGACACACAGATACGCAGTATTTT. Amino acids: CSAPQAVPGHTDTQYF.

In this sample, this clonotype turned up a few times. The CDR3 region is CATSDPRGLSGYGYTF. The CDR3 region has the DNA TGTGCCACCAGTGATCCCAGGGGGCTGTCAGGCTATGGCTACACCTTC. The V call is TRBV24-1, the J call TRBJ1-2, with 8 bases matching TRBD1. The CDR3 runs 16 residues. The junction had 9 bases not matched to a gene; V was cut back by 3 bases and J by 4 bases. Germline V gene data show CDR1 as KGHDR and CDR2 as SFDVKD.

This clonotype was counted a few times. The chain is built from TRBV20-1 and TRBJ2-1; D possibly corresponds to TRBD2 (5 bases). The CDR3 loop spans 13 amino acids. Germline lookup yields CDR1 DFQATT and CDR2 SNEGSKA (reference sequence). Trimming shortened V by 1 base and J by 7 bases, and 11 bases separated the two germline ends. CDR3 DNA: TGCAGTGCTAGAGGGTTCCTAGCAAATGAGCAGTTCTTC. Protein: CSARGFLANEQFF.

This clonotype is a singleton in its sample. This chain uses TRBV6-2 or TRBV6-3 with TRBJ2-1; 7 bases line up with TRBD2. This CDR3 comprises 19 residues. The germline gives CDR1 MNHEY, CDR2 SVGEGT. Germline trimming cut 1 base from V and 6 bases from J; bases unmatched to any gene: 18. This CDR3 is CASSYLGSGRPSVPNEQFF. The CDR3 DNA reads TGTGCCAGCAGTTACTTAGGTTCCGGGAGGCCCTCGGTCCCCAATGAGCAGTTCTTC.

V gene TRBV6-4 combines with J gene TRBJ2-3; D is possibly TRBD2 (6 bases). Germline lookup yields CDR1 MRHNA and CDR2 SNTAGT. The CDR3 runs to 16 residues. The V gene lost 5 bases and the J gene lost 1 base, with 16 bases spanning the gap. The CDR3 loop reads CASSQIRGLCTDTQYF. CDR3 nucleotides: TGTGCCAGCAGTCAAATACGGGGACTTTGCACAGATACGCAGTATTTT.

This chain joins TRBV6-1 and TRBJ1-2; D is perhaps TRBD1 (6 bases). This CDR3 spans 16 amino acids. Germline V CDR1 and CDR2: MNHNS, SASEGT. V lost 2 bases and J 1 base, leaving 14 bases between the germline ends. The CDR3 sequence: CASSESGGSFNYGYTF. DNA for the CDR3: TGTGCCAGCAGTGAATCGGGGGGCTCCTTTAACTATGGCTACACCTTC.

CDR3 DNA: TGTGCCAGTAGTATACGAGGAGACATGAACACTGAAGCTTTCTTT. Its protein is CASSIRGDMNTEAFF. V is TRBV19 and J is TRBJ1-1; no reliable D call. Germline V lookup: CDR1 LNHDA, CDR2 SQIVND (reference sequence). This CDR3 is built from 15 residues. Trimming took off 2 bases at V and 0 bases at J, with 10 bases between the two ends.